Listed below are T cell receptor beta chains from one sample, sequenced in a study of patients and donors after allogeneic stem cell transplantation. Each CDR3 protein gets one entry after TCRdb re-called the RT-PCR reads with MiXCR. The sample gives 70,000 to 100,000 distinct CDR3 sequences, less than 5% of which show up once; about 2.5% is in the top ten. The material sequenced was blood, either unsorted or a sorted T cell fraction (not recorded which). The receptors were sampled from a human donor who was either an allogeneic HSCT recipient or a stem cell or donor lymphocyte infusion donor (not recorded which). It is not recorded whose cells these are; they may come from a transplant donor. The CDR3 runs from the conserved cysteine through the conserved F or W. D genes are given only for firm matches. Not every row has a clone size; where given, it reads once, few, many or a size class.

v_gene	j_gene	abundance	d_gene	CDR3nt	CDR3aa
TRBV15	TRBJ2-1	many	-	TGTGCCACCAGGTCTGGAACCGGGACGTATGAGCAGTTCTTC	CATRSGTGTYEQFF
TRBV12-3/TRBV12-4	TRBJ1-1	-	TRBD1	TGTGCCAGCAGTTTGGGACAGGGAGCGGTCGGTGGGACTGAAGCTTTCTTT	CASSLGQGAVGGTEAFF
TRBV10-3	TRBJ1-2	many	TRBD1	TGTGCCATCAGCCCTGAGGCGGGACAGGGGAGATATGGCTACACCTTC	CAISPEAGQGRYGYTF
TRBV5-1	TRBJ1-2	few	-	TGCGCCAGCAGCTTGGAAGGGATTTCTAACTATGGCTACACCTTC	CASSLEGISNYGYTF
TRBV5-8	TRBJ2-3	-	-	TGTGCCAGCAGCTCGAGGGGGGGATCCACAGATACGCAGTATTTT	CASSSRGGSTDTQYF
TRBV6-5	TRBJ2-5	many	TRBD2	TGTGCCAGCAGATACACTAGCGGGGGGGCGGAGACCCAGTACTTC	CASRYTSGGAETQYF
TRBV27	TRBJ1-2	many	-	TGTGCCAGCAGTTCCCGGGCCTCCGAGGGCTACACCTTC	CASSSRASEGYTF
TRBV5-5	TRBJ2-1	few	TRBD1	TGTGCCAGCAGCCCGGACAGGGGGCAGGTATACAATGAGCAGTTCTTC	CASSPDRGQVYNEQFF
TRBV7-2	TRBJ2-3	many	-	TGTGCCAGCTCGATGGCTAGCATTCGCACAGATACGCAGTATTTT	CASSMASIRTDTQYF
TRBV7-6	TRBJ1-1	many	-	TGTGCCAGCAGCTTAGCGCTTGGTGGCACTGAAGCTTTCTTT	CASSLALGGTEAFF
TRBV7-8	TRBJ2-1	many	TRBD1	TGTGCCAGCAGCACCCAAGAGACAGGGGCGGGCAATGAGCAGTTCTTC	CASSTQETGAGNEQFF
TRBV10-3	TRBJ2-1	many	TRBD2	TGTGCCATCGGCCTTGTAGCGGGGGGGAATTTGAATGAGCAGTTCTTC	CAIGLVAGGNLNEQFF
TRBV4-1	TRBJ2-2	many	-	TGCGCCAGCAGCCAAGAAGGAGGGGGGAACACCGGGGAGCTGTTTTTT	CASSQEGGGNTGELFF
TRBV27	TRBJ2-7	few	-	TGTGCCAGCAGTTTACGAGGGGCGGGTCGCCTCTCAGCGACCAGCTCCTACGAGCAGTACTTC	CASSLRGAGRLSATSSYEQYF
TRBV29-1	TRBJ2-1	many	-	TGCAGCGCGAATAAAGACCGTAATGAGCAGTTCTTC	CSANKDRNEQFF
TRBV20-1	TRBJ2-1	many	-	TGCAGTGCTAGTGGTATCCATGAGCAGTTCTTC	CSASGIHEQFF
TRBV27	TRBJ1-5	many	-	TGTGCCAGCAGTTTAGTTCCAGGGTTCAATCAGCCCCAGCATTTT	CASSLVPGFNQPQHF
TRBV19	TRBJ1-1	many	TRBD1	TGTGCCAGTAGTTTGATATGGATAAAACAGGGGGGCGCAGTGAACACTGAAGCTTTCTTT	CASSLIWIKQGGAVNTEAFF
TRBV29-1	TRBJ2-3	many	-	TGCAGCGTTCTGGGCTTCACAGATACGCAGTATTTT	CSVLGFTDTQYF
TRBV12-3/TRBV12-4	TRBJ2-7	few	TRBD2	TGTGCCAGCAGTCCCCCCCGGGCTAGCGGGAAATACGAGCAGTACTTC	CASSPPRASGKYEQYF
TRBV12-3/TRBV12-4	TRBJ1-1	many	-	TGTGCCAGCAGTTTAGGAGTGAACACTGAAGCTTTCTTT	CASSLGVNTEAFF
TRBV18	TRBJ1-1	-	TRBD1	TGTGCCAGCTCACCACCGACGGGACAGGGCACTGAAGCTTTCTTT	CASSPPTGQGTEAFF
TRBV15	TRBJ1-3	few	-	TGTGCCACCAGCAGAGATAGGGACCACTCTGGAAACACCATATATTTT	CATSRDRDHSGNTIYF
TRBV4-2	TRBJ2-7	-	TRBD1	TGTGCCAGCAGCCAGGAGGACAGGGTCGACGAGCAGTACTTC	CASSQEDRVDEQYF
TRBV7-8	TRBJ1-5	many	-	TGTGCCAGCAGCTCCCCGGGTCAGCCCCAGCATTTT	CASSSPGQPQHF
TRBV19	TRBJ1-5	few	-	TGTGCCAGTAGTAATAAGGTTGATCAGCCCCAGCATTTT	CASSNKVDQPQHF
TRBV6-5	TRBJ2-7	-	-	TGTGCCAGCAGTTACCCGCCCGGGGAGTCGAGCGAGCAGTACTTC	CASSYPPGESSEQYF
TRBV27	TRBJ2-3	many	-	TGTGCCAGCAGTTTTAGCACAGATACGCAGTATTTT	CASSFSTDTQYF
TRBV9	TRBJ2-1	many	-	TGTGCCAGCAGCGTACAGTATGTGAGCTCCTACAATGAGCAGTTCTTC	CASSVQYVSSYNEQFF
TRBV11-2	TRBJ2-2	-	TRBD2	TGTGCCAGCAGCCTGAGGACTAGCGGGGGCCAGAACACCGGGGAGCTGTTTTTT	CASSLRTSGGQNTGELFF
TRBV19	TRBJ1-2	few	-	TGTGCCAGTAGTTCGGACGTATCTGTTGGCTACACCTTC	CASSSDVSVGYTF
TRBV5-1	TRBJ2-3	many	TRBD2	TGCGCCAGCCGGAGGACTAGCGGCGCCGAGGGCAACACAGATACGCAGTATTTT	CASRRTSGAEGNTDTQYF